This is a list of T cell receptor beta chains from one sample in a study of Graves' ophthalmopathy and Graves' hyperthyroidism. TCRdb re-analysed the multiplex PCR reads in MiXCR, keeping a single row per CDR3 protein. Counted here are over a million distinct CDR3 sequences, about two fifths occurring once; the ten biggest clones make up roughly 10%. The specimen sequenced was peripheral blood or thyroid tissue (not recorded which). These receptor sequences come from an adult man with Graves' hyperthyroidism. Each CDR3 is given with its conserved first and last residue.

V gene,CDR3 protein
TRBV27,CASSLSPGLSPLHF
TRBV5-4,CASSLSTDRLYEQYF
TRBV5-5,CASSLGTAENEKLFF
TRBV7-9,CASSALQGSTNEKLFF
TRBV29-1,CSLVDLNYGYTF
TRBV19,CASSIKGQINQPQHF
TRBV15,CATSRDHTSGRAKTQYF
TRBV9,CASSASGGFTGELFF
TRBV5-1,CASSTDNTGELFF
TRBV5-1,CASSPGTSGRHEQYF
TRBV6-6,CASSPTGTSVYEQYF
TRBV10-3,CAISILDRGGSPLHF
TRBV6-1,CASSRTLGGGRAREYF
TRBV9,CASSVNGANYGYTF
TRBV10-3,CASNGVTGANVLTFF
TRBV19,CASIPGQGKNYGYTF
TRBV29-1,CSDLTRDNYGYTF
TRBV19,CASSMAGTRAHQPQHF
TRBV25-1,CASSELPLAGVTDTQYF
TRBV9,CASSQGITGSYEQYF
TRBV6-5,CASSLRELGELFF
TRBV7-2,CASSLMTTDTQYF
TRBV19,CASRERTGFVQPQHF
TRBV12-3/TRBV12-4,CASSLPNGGYTF
TRBV12-3/TRBV12-4,CASTPLFWDKNTGELFF
TRBV7-2,CASSLDWGEQYF
TRBV19,CASSIDAGKVYEQYF
TRBV20-1,CSASGGGAKAF
TRBV7-9,CASSLWAEETQYF
TRBV29-1,CSVGGQQTGNTIYF
TRBV2,CASSENSYEQYF
TRBV10-3,CAISSAQNTGELFF
TRBV20-1,CSARITPDREDNYGYTF
TRBV2,CASSLLQAGGNQPQHF
TRBV10-2,CASSPRLAGAYEQYF
TRBV9,CASSVASGQGYEQYF
TRBV29-1,CSVEPTTQRGETQYF
TRBV7-9,CASSPTTGWSNTEAFF
TRBV7-8,CASSPQDTQYF
TRBV15,CATKQFVGGGDYGYTF
TRBV20-1,CSARGQGGEQYF
TRBV6-5,CASSEKAQGSYEQYF
TRBV7-2,CASVAGTANTDTQYF
TRBV2,CASRPHDRYNSPLHF
TRBV7-8,CASSPTELGRTEAFF
TRBV2,CARTLGQGETQYF
TRBV6-5,CASSYTGTATTEAFF
TRBV5-1,CASSPHLAGEVRGELFF